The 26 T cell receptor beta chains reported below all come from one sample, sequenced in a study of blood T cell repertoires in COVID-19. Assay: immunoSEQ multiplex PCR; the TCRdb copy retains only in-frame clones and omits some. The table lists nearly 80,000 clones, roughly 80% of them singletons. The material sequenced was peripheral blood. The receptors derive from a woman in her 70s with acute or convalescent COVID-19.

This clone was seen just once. The DNA of the CDR3 is TGTGCCACCGCCGAGCAGGGCACACCACATACGCAGTATTTT. The encoded protein is CATAEQGTPHTQYF. The rearrangement uses TRBV24-1 and TRBJ2-3, with D possibly being TRBD1 (5 bases). CDR1 and CDR2 (germline): KGHDR, SFDVKD. V lost 9 bases, J lost 7 bases, and 19 bases lay in between. This CDR3 spans 14 amino acids.

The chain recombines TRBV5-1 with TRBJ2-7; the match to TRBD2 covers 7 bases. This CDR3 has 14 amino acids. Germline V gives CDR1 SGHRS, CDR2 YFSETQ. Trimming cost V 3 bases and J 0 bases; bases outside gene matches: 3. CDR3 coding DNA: TGCGCCAGCAGCTCAGGACTAGTCTCCTACGAGCAGTACTTC. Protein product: CASSSGLVSYEQYF.

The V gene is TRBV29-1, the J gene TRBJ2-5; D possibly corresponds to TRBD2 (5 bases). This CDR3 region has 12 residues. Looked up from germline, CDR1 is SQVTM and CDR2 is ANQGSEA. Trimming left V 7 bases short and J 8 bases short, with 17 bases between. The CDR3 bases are TGCAGCGCCGCTAGCCCCGGTTTAACCCAGTACTTC. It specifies CSAASPGLTQYF.

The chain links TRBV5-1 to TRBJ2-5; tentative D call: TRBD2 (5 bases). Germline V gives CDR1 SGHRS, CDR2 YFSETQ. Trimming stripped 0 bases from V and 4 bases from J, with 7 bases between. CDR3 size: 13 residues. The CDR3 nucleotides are TGCGCCAGCAGCTTGGACGCGGGAGAGACCCAGTACTTC. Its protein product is CASSLDAGETQYF.

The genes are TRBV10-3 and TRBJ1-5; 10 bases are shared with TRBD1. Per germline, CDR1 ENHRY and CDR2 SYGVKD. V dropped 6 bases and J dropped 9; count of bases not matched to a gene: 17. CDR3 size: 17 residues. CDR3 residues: CAIRATGGATLKAPQHF. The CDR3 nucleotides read TGTGCCATCAGGGCGACAGGGGGCGCGACCCTGAAAGCGCCCCAGCATTTT.

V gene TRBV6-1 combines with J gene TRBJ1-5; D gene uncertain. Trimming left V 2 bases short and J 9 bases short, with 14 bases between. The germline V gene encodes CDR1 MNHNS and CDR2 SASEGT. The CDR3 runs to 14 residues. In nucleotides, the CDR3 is TGTGCCAGCAGTGAAACGAGCGCTTTAGCGCCCCAGCATTTT. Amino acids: CASSETSALAPQHF.

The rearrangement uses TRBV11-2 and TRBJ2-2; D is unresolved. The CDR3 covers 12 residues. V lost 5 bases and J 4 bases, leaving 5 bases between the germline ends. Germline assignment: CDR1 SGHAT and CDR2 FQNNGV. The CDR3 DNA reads TGTGCCAGCAGCCACTTCACCGGGGAGCTGTTTTTT. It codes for CASSHFTGELFF.

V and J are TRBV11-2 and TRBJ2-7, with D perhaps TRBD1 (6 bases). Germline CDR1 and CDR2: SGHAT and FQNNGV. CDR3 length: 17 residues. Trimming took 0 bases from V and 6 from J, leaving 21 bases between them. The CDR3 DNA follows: TGTGCCAGCAGCTTAGATCGGTTAGGGGGAGTACTGGTCGAGCAGTACTTC. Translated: CASSLDRLGGVLVEQYF.

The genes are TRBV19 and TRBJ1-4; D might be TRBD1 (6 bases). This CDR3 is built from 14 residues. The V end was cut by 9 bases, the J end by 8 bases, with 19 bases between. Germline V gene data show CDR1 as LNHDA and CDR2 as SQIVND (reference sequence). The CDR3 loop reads CASRTVARGEKLFF. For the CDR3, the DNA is TGTGCCAGCAGGACAGTTGCAAGGGGCGAAAAACTGTTTTTT. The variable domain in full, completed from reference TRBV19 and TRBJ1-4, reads DGGITQSPKYLFRKEGQNVTLSCEQNLNHDAMYWYRQDPGQGLRLIYYSQIVNDFQKGDIAEGYSVSREKKESFPLTVTSAQKNPTAFYLCASRTVARGEKLFFGSGTQLSVL.

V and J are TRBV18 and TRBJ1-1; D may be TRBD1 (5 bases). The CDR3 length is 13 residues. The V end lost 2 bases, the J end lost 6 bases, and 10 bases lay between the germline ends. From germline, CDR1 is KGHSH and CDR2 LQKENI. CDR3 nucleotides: TGTGCCAGCTCACCAGGGGGGAAGGCTGAAGCTTTCTTT. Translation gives CASSPGGKAEAFF. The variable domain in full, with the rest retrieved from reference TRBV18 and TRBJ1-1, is NAGVMQNPRHLVRRRGQEARLRCSPMKGHSHVYWYRQLPEEGLKFMVYLQKENIIDESGMPKERFSAEFPKEGPSILRIQQVVRGDSAAYFCASSPGGKAEAFFGQGTRLTVV.

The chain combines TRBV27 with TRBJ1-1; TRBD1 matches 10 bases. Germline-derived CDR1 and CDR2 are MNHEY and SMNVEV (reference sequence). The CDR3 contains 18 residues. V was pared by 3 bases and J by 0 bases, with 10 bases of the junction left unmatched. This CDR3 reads CASSFGDRGPGLNTEAFF. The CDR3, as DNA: TGTGCCAGCAGTTTTGGAGACAGGGGGCCCGGTCTGAACACTGAAGCTTTCTTT.

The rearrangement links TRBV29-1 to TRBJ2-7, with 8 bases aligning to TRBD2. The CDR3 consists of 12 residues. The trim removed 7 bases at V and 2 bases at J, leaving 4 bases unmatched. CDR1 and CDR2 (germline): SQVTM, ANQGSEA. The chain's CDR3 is CSARTSTYEQYF. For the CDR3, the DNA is TGCAGCGCTAGGACTAGCACCTACGAGCAGTACTTC.

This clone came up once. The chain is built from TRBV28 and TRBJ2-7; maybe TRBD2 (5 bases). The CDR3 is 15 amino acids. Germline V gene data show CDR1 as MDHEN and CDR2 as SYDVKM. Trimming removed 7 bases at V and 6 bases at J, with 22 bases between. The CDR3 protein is CASTKPSLISGEQYF. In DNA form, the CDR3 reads TGTGCCAGCACCAAACCCTCCCTCATAAGCGGCGAGCAGTACTTC. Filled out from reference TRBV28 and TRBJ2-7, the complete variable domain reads DVKVTQSSRYLVKRTGEKVFLECVQDMDHENMFWYRQDPGLGLRLIYFSYDVKMKEKGDIPEGYSVSREKKERFSLILESASTNQTSMYLCASTKPSLISGEQYFGPGTRLTVT.

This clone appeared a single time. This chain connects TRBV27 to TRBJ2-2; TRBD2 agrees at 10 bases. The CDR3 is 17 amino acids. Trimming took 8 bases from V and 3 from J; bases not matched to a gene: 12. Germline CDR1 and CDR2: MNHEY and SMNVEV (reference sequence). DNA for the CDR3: TGTGCCAGCTTAGGACTAGCGGCCGACCGGGACACCGGGGAGCTGTTTTTT. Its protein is CASLGLAADRDTGELFF.

The CDR3 loop is CAISDGLEGADTQYF. The DNA of the CDR3 is TGTGCCATCAGTGATGGACTAGAGGGTGCAGATACGCAGTATTTT. The genes are TRBV10-3 and TRBJ2-3, with 7 bases matching TRBD2. The CDR3 is 15 amino acids. CDR1 and CDR2 from the germline V gene are ENHRY and SYGVKD. Trimming at V came to 3 bases and at J to 4 bases, leaving 7 bases not matched to a gene.

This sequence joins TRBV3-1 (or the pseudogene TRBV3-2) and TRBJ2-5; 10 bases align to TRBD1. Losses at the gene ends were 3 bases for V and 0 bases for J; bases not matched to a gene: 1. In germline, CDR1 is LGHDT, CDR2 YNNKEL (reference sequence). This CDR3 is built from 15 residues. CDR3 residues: CASSQTGGNQETQYF. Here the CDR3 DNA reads TGTGCCAGCAGCCAGACAGGGGGCAACCAAGAGACCCAGTACTTC.

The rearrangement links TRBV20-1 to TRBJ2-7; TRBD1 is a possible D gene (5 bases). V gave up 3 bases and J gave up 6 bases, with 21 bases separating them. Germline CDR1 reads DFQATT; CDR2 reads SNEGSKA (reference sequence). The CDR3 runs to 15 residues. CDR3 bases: TGCAGTGCTAGTAACGCCAGGGATTCGCTTCTCGAGCAGTACTTC. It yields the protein CSASNARDSLLEQYF.

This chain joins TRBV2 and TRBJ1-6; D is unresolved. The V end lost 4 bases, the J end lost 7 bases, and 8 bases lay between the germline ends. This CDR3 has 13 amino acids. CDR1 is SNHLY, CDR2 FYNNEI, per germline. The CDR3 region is CASSGNRNSPLHF. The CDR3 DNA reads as TGTGCCAGCAGTGGCAACAGAAATTCACCCCTCCACTTT.

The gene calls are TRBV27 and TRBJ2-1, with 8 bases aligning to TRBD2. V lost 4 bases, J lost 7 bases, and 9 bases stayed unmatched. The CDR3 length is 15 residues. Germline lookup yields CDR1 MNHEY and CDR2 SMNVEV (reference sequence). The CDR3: CASSWNGRVLNEQFF. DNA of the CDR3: TGTGCCAGCAGTTGGAACGGGAGGGTGTTAAATGAGCAGTTCTTC.

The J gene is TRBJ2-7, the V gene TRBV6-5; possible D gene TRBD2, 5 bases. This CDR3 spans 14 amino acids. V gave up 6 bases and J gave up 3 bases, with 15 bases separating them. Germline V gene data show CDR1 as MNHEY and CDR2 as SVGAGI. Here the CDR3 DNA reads TGTGCCAGCAGCCGGGAACGCGGGTTCTACGAGCAGTACTTC. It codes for CASSRERGFYEQYF.

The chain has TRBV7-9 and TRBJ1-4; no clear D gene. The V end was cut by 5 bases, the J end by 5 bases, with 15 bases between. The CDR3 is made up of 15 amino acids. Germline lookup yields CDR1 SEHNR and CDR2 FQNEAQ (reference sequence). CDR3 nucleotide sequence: TGTGCCAGCAGCAGAGACCGCGGCAAAAATGAAAAACTGTTTTTT. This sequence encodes CASSRDRGKNEKLFF.

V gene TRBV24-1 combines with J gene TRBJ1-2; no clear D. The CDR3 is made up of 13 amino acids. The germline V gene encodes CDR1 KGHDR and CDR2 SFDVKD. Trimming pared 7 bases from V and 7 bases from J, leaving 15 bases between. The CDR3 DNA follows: TGTGCCACCAGAGCAGGTCGACGGGGTGGCTACACCTTC. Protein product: CATRAGRRGGYTF.

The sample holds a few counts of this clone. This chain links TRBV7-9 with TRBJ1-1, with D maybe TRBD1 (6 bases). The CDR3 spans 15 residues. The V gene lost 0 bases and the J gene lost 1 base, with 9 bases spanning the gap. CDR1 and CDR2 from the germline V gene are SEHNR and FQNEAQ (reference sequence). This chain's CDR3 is CASSLAQGSNTEAFF. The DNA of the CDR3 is TGTGCCAGCAGCTTAGCGCAGGGGTCGAACACTGAAGCTTTCTTT.

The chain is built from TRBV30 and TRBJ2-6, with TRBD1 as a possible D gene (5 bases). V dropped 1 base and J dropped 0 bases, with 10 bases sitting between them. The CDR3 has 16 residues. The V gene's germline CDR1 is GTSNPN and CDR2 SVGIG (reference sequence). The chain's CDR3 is CAWSGQRPSGANVLTF. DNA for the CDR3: TGTGCCTGGAGTGGACAGAGACCCTCTGGGGCCAACGTCCTGACTTTC.

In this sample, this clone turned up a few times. CDR3 region: CASSLNREDGYTF. CDR3 DNA sequence: TGCGCCAGCAGCCTGAACAGGGAAGATGGCTACACCTTC. The chain recombines TRBV5-1 with TRBJ1-2, with D maybe TRBD1 (6 bases). V dropped 4 bases and J dropped 6 bases, with 13 bases sitting between them. The CDR3 has 13 amino acids. CDR1 SGHRS and CDR2 YFSETQ come from the germline V gene.

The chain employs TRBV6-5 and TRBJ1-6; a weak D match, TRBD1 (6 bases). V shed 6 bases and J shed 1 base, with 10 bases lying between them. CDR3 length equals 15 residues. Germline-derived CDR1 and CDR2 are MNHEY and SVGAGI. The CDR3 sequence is CASRSRGSYNSPLHF. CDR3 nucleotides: TGTGCCAGCAGAAGCAGGGGTTCCTATAATTCACCCCTCCACTTT.